This TCR beta chain was documented in a study of naive and memory T cell subsets. In germline, CDR1 is KGHDR, CDR2 SFDVKD. The ends lost 9 bases at V and 4 bases at J; junction bases unmatched: 1. The CDR3 loop spans 13 amino acids. Both TRBC1 and TRBC2 were covered by a beta constant-region primer of two equimolar oligonucleotides. Ligated cDNA was amplified by four rounds of PCR with nested alpha and beta constant-region primers and SP2. TCRdb processed the UMI-ligation and nested PCR reads anew with MiXCR; each CDR3 protein has one entry. The sample carries around 130,000 distinct CDR3 sequences, 36% recorded once.

The TCR comes from a human donor in good health. Sequenced: central memory CD4+ T cells from blood. V is TRBV24-1 and J is TRBJ2-1; 11 nucleotides align to TRBD1. In DNA, the CDR3 is TGTGCCACCGGGACAGGGGGATACAATGAGCAGTTCTTC. This gives the protein CATGTGGYNEQFF.